What follows is one T cell receptor beta chain and its context. The sample belongs to a study of beta chain features in type 1 diabetes. The isolated RNA, all of it, was reverse transcribed, so expressed TCRB transcripts were what got sequenced. The protocol was immunoSEQ multiplex PCR, while the TCRdb copy is restricted to in-frame clones and leaves out a portion. The sample includes approximately 340,000 clones, around 15% of them seen just once. Source material: naive CD4+ T cells from blood. The TCR comes from a young woman in good health.

The chain's CDR3 is CASSQGYRTGSYEQYF. The CDR3 nucleotides are TGTGCCAGCAGCCAAGGCTATCGGACAGGTAGCTACGAGCAGTACTTC. The V call is TRBV14, the J call TRBJ2-7; 7 bases are shared with TRBD1. The CDR3 runs 16 residues. Germline loops: CDR1 SGHDN, CDR2 FVKESK. With 1 base clipped from V and 3 bases from J, the junction kept 9 bases outside the gene matches.